Sequencing of this T cell receptor beta chain was carried out in a study of control samples from healthy donors and cancer patients. Profiled with immunoSEQ multiplex PCR; TCRdb holds only in-frame clones, not every one. The sample includes around 90,000 clones, 70% to 90% of them seen just once. CDR1 is SGHTA, CDR2 FQGTGA, per germline. The length of the CDR3 is 13 residues. V lost 5 bases, J lost 5 bases, and 9 bases lay in between. The sequenced material came from blood. The rearrangement joins TRBV7-3 to TRBJ2-2; D unclear. The receptor comes from a woman in her thirties or forties in good health. The DNA of the CDR3 is TGTGCCAGCAGCCCGAAAAGGACCGGGGAGCTGTTTTTT. As protein: CASSPKRTGELFF.